This T cell receptor beta chain was captured in a study of T cell responses to AZD1222 COVID-19 vaccine. General study results and limits: As reported, nearly half of all spike-specific TCRs target variant regions that are unmutated. Just six AZD1222 recipients were seropositive at baseline.

The protocol was immunoSEQ multiplex PCR, while the TCRdb copy is restricted to in-frame clones and leaves out a portion. The repertoire has around 100,000 clones, roughly 87% of them found once; the top ten carry 4% to 5.5%. Points on this clone: What it binds is not known.

The germline V and J ends were trimmed by 1 base and 8 bases, with 17 bases remaining between them. Germline V gene sequence: CDR1 MNHEY, CDR2 SVGAGI. The CDR3 contains 16 residues. J is TRBJ1-4 and V is TRBV6-5; TRBD1 is a possible D gene (6 bases). This sequence originates from an adult in good health. Sequences were derived from peripheral blood, sampled on day 0 of AZD1222 vaccination. The CDR3 DNA is TGTGCCAGCAGTTACTACGCGGGGACATTGGACGAAAAACTGTTTTTT. This encodes CASSYYAGTLDEKLFF.